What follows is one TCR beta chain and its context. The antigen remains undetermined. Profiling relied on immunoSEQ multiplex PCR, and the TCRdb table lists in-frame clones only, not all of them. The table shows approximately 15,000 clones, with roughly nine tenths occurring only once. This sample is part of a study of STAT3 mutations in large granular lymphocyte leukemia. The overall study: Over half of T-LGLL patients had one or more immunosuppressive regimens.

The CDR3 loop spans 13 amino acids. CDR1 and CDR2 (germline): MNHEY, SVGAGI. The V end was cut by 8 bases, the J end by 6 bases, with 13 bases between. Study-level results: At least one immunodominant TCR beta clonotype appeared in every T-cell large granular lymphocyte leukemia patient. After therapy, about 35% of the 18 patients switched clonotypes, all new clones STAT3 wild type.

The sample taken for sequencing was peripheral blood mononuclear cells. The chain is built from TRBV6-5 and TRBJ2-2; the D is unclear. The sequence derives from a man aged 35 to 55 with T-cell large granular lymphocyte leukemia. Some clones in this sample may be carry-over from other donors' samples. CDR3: CASRPFSAGELFF. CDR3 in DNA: TGTGCCAGCCGACCCTTTTCGGCCGGGGAGCTGTTTTTT.